This T cell receptor (beta chain) was recovered during a study of T-cell reconstitution after alpha-beta-depleted transplantation in children. Unique molecular identifiers were built into the TCRbeta library. TCRdb recomputed calls from the PCR reads with MiXCR, one row per CDR3 protein. This sample has more than 150,000 distinct CDR3 sequences, with 13% to 15% found just once. CDR1 and CDR2 (germline): ENHRY, SYGVKD. Losses at the gene ends were 2 bases for V and 3 bases for J; bases not matched to a gene: 8. The CDR3 contains 16 residues. The chain recombines TRBV10-3 with TRBJ2-7; 9 bases are a match to TRBD1. The receptor was derived from a human donor who donated a stem cell graft to a child with acute lymphoblastic leukemia. Here the sequenced sample was PBMCs from the stem cell graft donor, taken from the stem cell graft. CDR3 residues: CAISERGRDRDYEQYF. The CDR3, as DNA: TGTGCCATCAGTGAGAGGGGGAGGGACAGGGACTACGAGCAGTACTTC.